The present T cell receptor beta chain was sequenced within a study of a mutant IDH1 vaccine in newly diagnosed glioma. Findings and limits, study-wide: Evidence of vaccine-induced immune responses was documented in 80% to 95% of patients.

Here immunoSEQ multiplex PCR was the method, and the copy in TCRdb shows in-frame clones only, minus some. The table lists 58,000 or so clones, 85% to 90% of them singletons, with 1.6% in the top ten. Comment on this clone: Its antigen is not identified.

Time point specified: week 35, safety follow-up. Topical imiquimod was applied with each vaccine dose, which held 300 ug of mutant IDH1 20-mer peptide. Eight vaccinations went to patients in weeks 1, 3, 5, 7, 11, 15, 19, 23. Donors harbored newly found WHO grade 3 or 4 IDH1-mutant, ATRX-lost astrocytomas. CDR3 length equals 17 residues. Germline CDR1 is SGHNT and CDR2 is YYREEE (reference sequence). Trimming cost V 0 bases and J 5 bases; bases outside gene matches: 14. This chain links TRBV5-4 with TRBJ2-7; 7 bases are a match to TRBD2. Sequenced material: PBMCs, taken from a glioma patient whose treatment included an IDH1 peptide vaccine. The clonotype comes from a man in his forties with glioma. The CDR3 coding sequence is TGTGCCAGCAGCTTGGTGGCGGGAGTCGATGTGGAGCACGAGCAGTACTTC. Protein: CASSLVAGVDVEHEQYF.